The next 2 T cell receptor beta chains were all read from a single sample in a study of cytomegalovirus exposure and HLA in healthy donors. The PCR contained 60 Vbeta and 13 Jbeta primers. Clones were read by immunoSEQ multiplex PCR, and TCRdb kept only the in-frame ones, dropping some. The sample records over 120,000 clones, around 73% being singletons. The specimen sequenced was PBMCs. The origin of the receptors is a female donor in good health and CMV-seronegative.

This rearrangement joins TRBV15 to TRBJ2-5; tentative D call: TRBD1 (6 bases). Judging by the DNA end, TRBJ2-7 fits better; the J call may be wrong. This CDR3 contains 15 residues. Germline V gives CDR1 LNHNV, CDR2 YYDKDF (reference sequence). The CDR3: CATSRATGKWNEQYF. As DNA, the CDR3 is TGTGCCACCAGCAGAGCCACAGGGAAGTGGAACGAGCAGTACTTC.

The CDR3: CAISENQGQARPQHF. CDR3 in DNA: TGTGCCATCAGTGAGAATCAGGGCCAGGCTAGGCCCCAGCATTTT. The rearrangement links TRBV10-3 to TRBJ1-5; D possibly corresponds to TRBD1 (5 bases). The CDR3 is 15 amino acids. CDR1 is ENHRY and CDR2 is SYGVKD in the germline V gene. Trimming removed 2 bases from V and 9 bases from J, with 17 bases in between.